The T cell receptor beta chain under discussion was sequenced for a study of T cells in Graves' hyperthyroidism and ophthalmopathy. This clonotype was counted many times. The length of the CDR3 is 13 residues. The V gene's germline CDR1 is SEHNR and CDR2 FQNEAQ (reference sequence). The V and J ends lost 3 bases and 3 bases, in that order; junction bases with no gene match: 2. TCR beta CDR3 regions were amplified from RNA transcripts. A first-round RT-PCR of the TCR CDR3 used the HTBI primer set. TCRdb re-called the multiplex PCR reads with MiXCR, one entry per CDR3 protein. The sample yields 500,000 to 600,000 distinct CDR3 sequences, around 15% seen once.

The TCR sequence derives from a woman between 18 and 29 years old with Graves' hyperthyroidism. The chain links TRBV7-9 to TRBJ2-7, with TRBD1 matching over 7 bases. What was sequenced was blood. The CDR3 DNA reads TGTGCCAGCAGCTTTGGACAGGACTACGAGCAGTACTTC. This sequence encodes CASSFGQDYEQYF.